This T cell receptor beta chain was identified during a study of shared clonotypes between healthy human individuals. Assay used: immunoSEQ multiplex PCR; TCRdb lists only in-frame clones, some missing. The table lists under 1,900,000 clones, 97% to 99% of them singletons. As regards this clone: The sample carries other DNA sequences with the same CDR3.

The TCR comes from a man aged 25-45 years in good health. What was sequenced was naive CD4+ T cells sorted from blood. Subset given: CD45RA+ positively selected.

As DNA, the CDR3 is TGCGCCAGCAGCTGGACAGGGGATCAGCCCCAGCATTTT. It yields the protein CASSWTGDQPQHF. The chain has TRBV5-1 and TRBJ1-5; 9 bases map to TRBD1. The CDR3 is made up of 13 amino acids. CDR1 and CDR2 from the germline V gene are SGHRS and YFSETQ. The V segment lost 3 bases and the J segment 5 bases; nucleotides outside the gene matches: 0. Filled out from reference TRBV5-1 and TRBJ1-5, the complete variable domain reads KAGVTQTPRYLIKTRGQQVTLSCSPISGHRSVSWYQQTPGQGLQFLFEYFSETQRNKGNFPGRFSGRQFSNSRSEMNVSTLELGDSALYLCASSWTGDQPQHFGDGTRLSIL.